Listed here are 5 T cell receptor beta chains from one sample, sequenced in a study of cytomegalovirus exposure and HLA in healthy donors. The PCR had 60 Vbeta and 13 Jbeta primers. Assay used: immunoSEQ multiplex PCR; TCRdb lists only in-frame clones, some missing. The table records about 170,000 clones, 60% to 80% of them present only once. What was sequenced was PBMCs. All receptors derive from a man aged 40-50 years in good health and CMV-seropositive.

The genes are TRBV11-3 and TRBJ2-3, with 7 bases aligning to TRBD2. Germline CDR1 and CDR2: SGHNT and YENEEA. The CDR3 runs to 17 residues. With V trimmed by 8 bases and J by 0 bases, 14 bases remained unmatched. The CDR3 sequence is CASRPRLAATSTDTQYF. The CDR3 nucleotides are TGTGCCAGCCGGCCCCGACTAGCTGCCACTAGCACAGATACGCAGTATTTT.

The genes are TRBV15 and TRBJ1-5; D call uncertain. The CDR3 contains 16 residues. Germline V gene lookup returns CDR1 LNHNV and CDR2 YYDKDF (reference sequence). Trimming removed 0 bases from V and 3 bases from J, with 12 bases in between. The CDR3 sequence: CATSRDLTRLNQPQHF. CDR3 nucleotide sequence: TGTGCCACCAGCAGAGATCTGACAAGGCTCAATCAGCCCCAGCATTTT.

V and J are TRBV6-4 and TRBJ2-1; the match to TRBD1 covers 7 bases. This CDR3 has 16 residues. Trimming cost V 6 bases and J 7 bases; bases outside gene matches: 15. Germline V lookup: CDR1 MRHNA, CDR2 SNTAGT. CDR3: CASSPRGTADYNEQFF. CDR3 coding DNA: TGTGCCAGCAGCCCCAGGGGGACAGCCGATTATAATGAGCAGTTCTTC.

The chain has TRBV29-1 and TRBJ1-2, with D unresolved. The germline V gene encodes CDR1 SQVTM and CDR2 ANQGSEA. V was shortened by 5 bases and J by 6 bases, with 7 bases between the two germline ends. This CDR3 contains 10 residues. CDR3 nucleotide sequence: TGCAGCGTTTACGGGGATGGCTACACCTTC. This translates into CSVYGDGYTF.

The J gene is TRBJ2-1, the V gene TRBV19; D is perhaps TRBD2 (7 bases). This CDR3 has 16 amino acids. Germline CDR1 is LNHDA and CDR2 is SQIVND (reference sequence). With 5 bases removed from V and 0 bases from J, the gap between germline ends came to 14 bases. The CDR3 coding sequence is TGTGCCAGTAGTGTAGGGGGAGGGGGCTCCTACAATGAGCAGTTCTTC. Protein sequence: CASSVGGGGSYNEQFF.